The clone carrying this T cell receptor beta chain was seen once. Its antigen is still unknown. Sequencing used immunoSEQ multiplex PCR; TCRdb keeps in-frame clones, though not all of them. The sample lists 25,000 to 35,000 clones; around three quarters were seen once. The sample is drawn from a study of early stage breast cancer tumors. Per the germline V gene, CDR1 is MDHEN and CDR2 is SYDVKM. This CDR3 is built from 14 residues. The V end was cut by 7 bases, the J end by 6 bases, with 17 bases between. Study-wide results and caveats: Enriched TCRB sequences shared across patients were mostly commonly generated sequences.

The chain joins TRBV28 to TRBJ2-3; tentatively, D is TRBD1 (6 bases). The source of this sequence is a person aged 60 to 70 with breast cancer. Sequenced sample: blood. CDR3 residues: CASNQGSRGDTQYF. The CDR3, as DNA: TGTGCCAGCAACCAAGGAAGTAGGGGGGATACGCAGTATTTT. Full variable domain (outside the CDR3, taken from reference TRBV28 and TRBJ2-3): DVKVTQSSRYLVKRTGEKVFLECVQDMDHENMFWYRQDPGLGLRLIYFSYDVKMKEKGDIPEGYSVSREKKERFSLILESASTNQTSMYLCASNQGSRGDTQYFGPGTRLTVL.